The rows below give T cell receptor beta chains drawn from one sample of a study of blood T cell repertoires in COVID-19. Generated by immunoSEQ multiplex PCR, the TCRdb table keeps only in-frame clones and is missing some. Among under 300,000 clones listed, about 80% were seen once. The sequenced sample consisted of peripheral blood. The receptors stem from a man under 40 who had recovered from COVID-19. Each CDR3 is given with its conserved first and last residue. The D gene is left open where the match is weak. Size is omitted from some rows. Given values are once, few, many or a class for expanded clones.

v_call	d_call	clone_size	j_call	cdr3_aa	cdr3_nt
TRBV5-4	NA	once	TRBJ1-3	CASSLDGEIAGNTIYF	TGTGCCAGCAGCTTGGACGGGGAGATCGCTGGAAACACCATATATTTT
TRBV3-1/TRBV3-2	TRBD2	NA	TRBJ2-1	CASSQGLAGGNEQFF	TGTGCCAGCAGCCAAGGACTAGCGGGGGGGAATGAGCAGTTCTTC
TRBV7-9	TRBD1	NA	TRBJ2-1	CASSGWDRESVNEQFF	TGTGCCAGCAGCGGTTGGGACAGGGAATCGGTCAATGAGCAGTTCTTC
TRBV6-4	TRBD2	NA	TRBJ2-3	CASSAGLADTDTQYF	TGTGCCAGCAGTGCAGGACTAGCGGACACAGATACGCAGTATTTT
TRBV5-8	TRBD1	NA	TRBJ1-2	CASSSRLPGQISNYGYTF	TGTGCCAGCAGCTCGCGATTACCGGGACAGATCTCTAACTATGGCTACACCTTC
TRBV9	TRBD1	NA	TRBJ2-5	CASSPQNPGQLPLQYF	TGTGCCAGCAGCCCACAGAACCCGGGACAGTTACCCTTACAGTACTTC
TRBV6-6	NA	NA	TRBJ2-6	CASSPGGGANVLTF	TGTGCCAGCAGCCCGGGTGGCGGGGCCAACGTCCTGACTTTC
TRBV10-1	NA	NA	TRBJ1-1	CASSEYRITRGQNTEAFF	TGCGCCAGCAGTGAGTACCGAATTACCAGGGGCCAGAACACTGAAGCTTTCTTT
TRBV6-5	NA	NA	TRBJ1-5	CASKGFQPQHF	TGTGCCAGCAAGGGGTTTCAGCCCCAGCATTTT
TRBV7-8	TRBD1	NA	TRBJ2-2	CASSPQRDRGPRELFF	TGTGCCAGCAGCCCTCAGCGGGACAGGGGGCCCAGGGAGCTGTTTTTT
TRBV6-1	TRBD1	NA	TRBJ2-6	CASSERTGGVGANVLTF	TGTGCCAGCAGTGAAAGGACAGGGGGCGTGGGGGCCAACGTCCTGACTTTC
TRBV2	NA	few	TRBJ1-4	CASSQDTETNEKLFF	TGTGCCAGCAGTCAGGACACAGAAACTAATGAAAAACTGTTTTTT
TRBV18	TRBD1	NA	TRBJ2-5	CASSPRTGWYQETQYF	TGTGCCAGCTCACCACGGACAGGGTGGTACCAAGAGACCCAGTACTTC
TRBV3-1/TRBV3-2	NA	NA	TRBJ2-3	CASSQEGRGDTQYF	TGTGCCAGCAGCCAAGAGGGTCGAGGGGATACGCAGTATTTT
TRBV19	TRBD1	few	TRBJ1-2	CASKPPGQGGYTF	TGTGCCAGTAAACCCCCGGGACAGGGTGGCTACACCTTC
TRBV24-1	NA	NA	TRBJ2-2	CATSDGGTGELFF	TGTGCCACCAGTGACGGGGGCACCGGGGAGCTGTTTTTT
TRBV11-2	NA	NA	TRBJ1-6	CASSQSNSPLHF	TGTGCCAGCAGTCAGTCTAATTCACCCCTCCACTTT
TRBV9	NA	NA	TRBJ1-1	CASTSGLGEAFF	TGTGCCAGCACCTCAGGTCTGGGTGAAGCTTTCTTT
TRBV6-5	TRBD1	NA	TRBJ1-2	CASSPGQDLYGYTF	TGTGCCAGCAGTCCTGGACAGGATCTCTATGGCTACACCTTC
TRBV12-3/TRBV12-4	NA	NA	TRBJ1-2	CASSTARGYGYTF	TGTGCCAGCAGCACAGCTCGGGGTTATGGCTACACCTTC
TRBV7-3	NA	few	TRBJ1-6	CASSPQGGNSPLHF	TGTGCCAGCAGTCCCCAGGGTGGTAATTCACCCCTCCACTTT
TRBV19	TRBD2	NA	TRBJ2-3	CASSSGGLAGDTQYF	TGTGCCAGTAGCTCGGGGGGACTAGCGGGAGATACGCAGTATTTT
TRBV13	TRBD2	few	TRBJ2-1	CASSSSGGALGRFF	TGTGCCAGCAGCTCAAGCGGGGGGGCCCTTGGTCGGTTCTTC
TRBV11-2	NA	NA	TRBJ2-1	CASSFPVEGGEQFF	TGTGCCAGCAGCTTCCCGGTCGAGGGGGGGGAACAGTTCTTC
TRBV25-1	NA	NA	TRBJ2-3	CASSESGIHTDTQYF	TGTGCCAGCAGTGAATCGGGGATACACACAGATACGCAGTATTTT
TRBV6-2/TRBV6-3	NA	once	TRBJ1-1	CASSYPLGGMNTEAFF	TGTGCCAGCAGTTACCCCCTCGGAGGGATGAACACTGAAGCTTTCTTT
TRBV4-1	NA	NA	TRBJ2-7	CASSQAGLWYEQYF	TGCGCCAGCAGCCAGGCAGGGCTTTGGTACGAGCAGTACTTC
TRBV11-2	TRBD2	NA	TRBJ2-7	CASSSFAGVGEQYF	TGTGCCAGCAGCTCCTTCGCGGGGGTGGGCGAGCAGTACTTC
TRBV2	TRBD1	NA	TRBJ1-5	CASSYQGASNQPQHF	TGTGCCAGCAGTTACCAGGGGGCTAGCAATCAGCCCCAGCATTTT